Presented here are 19 T cell receptor beta chains from one specimen sequenced in a study of blood T cell repertoires in COVID-19. The assay was immunoSEQ multiplex PCR, and TCRdb's table has in-frame clones only and misses some. Among some 130,000 clones, 70% to 90% were seen once, and the ten largest hold over 3.5%. The specimen sequenced was peripheral blood. The source of these receptors is a woman aged 60 to 75 with acute or convalescent COVID-19.

The V and J genes are TRBV19 and TRBJ2-3; 8 bases agree with TRBD1. CDR3 size: 14 residues. Unmatched junction bases numbered 6, after V lost 10 bases and J lost 0 bases. The V gene's germline CDR1 is LNHDA and CDR2 SQIVND (reference sequence). The CDR3 reads CATLGQDSTDTQYF. As DNA, the CDR3 is TGTGCCACATTGGGACAGGATAGCACAGATACGCAGTATTTT.

This chain links TRBV11-2 with TRBJ1-5, with 8 positions matching TRBD1. This CDR3 is built from 15 residues. V trimming: 1 base; J trimming: 6 bases; junction bases outside the gene matches: 5. CDR1 is SGHAT, CDR2 FQNNGV, per germline. CDR3 protein: CASSLGAGGSQPQHF. CDR3 bases: TGTGCCAGCAGCTTAGGGGCAGGGGGCAGTCAGCCCCAGCATTTT.

This chain joins TRBV15 and TRBJ2-5; 8 nucleotides agree with TRBD2. Trimming took 4 bases from V and 4 from J; bases not matched to a gene: 8. The CDR3 is 15 amino acids. Germline assignment: CDR1 LNHNV and CDR2 YYDKDF (reference sequence). This CDR3 is CATSKTSGGRETQYF. The CDR3 bases are TGTGCCACCAGCAAAACCAGCGGGGGACGAGAGACCCAGTACTTC. The complete variable domain, with remaining parts taken from reference TRBV15 and TRBJ2-5, reads DAMVIQNPRYQVTQFGKPVTLSCSQTLNHNVMYWYQQKSSQAPKLLFHYYDKDFNNEADTPDNFQSRRPNTSFCFLDIRSPGLGDTAMYLCATSKTSGGRETQYFGPGTRLLVL.

This chain connects TRBV6-5 to TRBJ2-7; no reliable D call. CDR3 length: 12 residues. Germline CDR1 is MNHEY and CDR2 is SVGAGI. V was trimmed by 7 bases and J by 2 bases, leaving 9 bases between them. The CDR3 is CASTQPPYEQYV. The CDR3 nucleotides are TGTGCCAGCACACAGCCTCCCTACGAGCAGTACGTC.

This clone was picked up one time. This rearrangement joins TRBV19 to TRBJ1-2; 11 bases fit TRBD1. CDR1 LNHDA and CDR2 SQIVND come from the germline V gene (reference sequence). This CDR3 region has 16 residues. Losses at the gene ends were 4 bases for V and 6 bases for J; bases not matched to a gene: 10. The CDR3 DNA is TGTGCCAGTAGTAATTCCGGGACAGGGGGAGTAAATGGCTACACCTTC. Translated, it gives CASSNSGTGGVNGYTF.

This clone occurred once. J is TRBJ2-5 and V is TRBV2, with 11 bases lining up with TRBD2. The CDR3 has 15 residues. CDR1 is SNHLY, CDR2 FYNNEI, per germline. With V trimmed by 10 bases and J by 5 bases, 12 bases remained unmatched. CDR3 amino acids: CANSPTSGRLETQYF. In DNA, the CDR3 is TGTGCCAACAGCCCTACTAGCGGGAGACTCGAGACCCAGTACTTC.

This clone was seen only once. J is TRBJ2-3 and V is TRBV11-2, with a tentative D call TRBD2 (5 bases). Per germline, CDR1 SGHAT and CDR2 FQNNGV. The ends were cut back, 2 bases at V and 5 bases at J, with 17 bases in the middle. The CDR3 has 16 amino acids. As DNA, the CDR3 is TGTGCCAGCAGCTTAAGGCAGCGCACGAGCGGAGATACGCAGTATTTT. Amino acid sequence: CASSLRQRTSGDTQYF.

A few counts support this clone. The chain employs TRBV24-1 and TRBJ2-1; 12 positions match TRBD2. The germline gives CDR1 KGHDR, CDR2 SFDVKD. The CDR3 loop spans 14 amino acids. V trimming: 6 bases; J trimming: 11 bases; junction bases outside the gene matches: 7. CDR3 sequence reads: CATSKGLAGGKQFF. In nucleotides, the CDR3 is TGTGCCACCAGTAAGGGACTAGCGGGCGGGAAGCAGTTCTTC.

The rearrangement links TRBV2 to TRBJ2-2; TRBD2 agrees at 9 bases. The germline gives CDR1 SNHLY, CDR2 FYNNEI. The CDR3 sequence is 15 residues long. The V segment lost 4 bases and the J segment 1 base; nucleotides outside the gene matches: 1. CDR3 region: CASSVTSGNTGELFF. DNA for the CDR3: TGTGCCAGCAGTGTGACTAGCGGGAACACCGGGGAGCTGTTTTTT.

V is TRBV5-1 and J is TRBJ2-4; TRBD2 agrees at 11 bases. With 6 bases clipped from V and 8 bases from J, the junction kept 7 bases outside the gene matches. The germline gives CDR1 SGHRS, CDR2 YFSETQ. The CDR3 is 14 residues long. DNA for the CDR3: TGCGCCAGCAAACTAGCGGGAGTCCCAGACATTCAGTACTTC. Its translation is CASKLAGVPDIQYF.

Remarks on this clone: Other DNA sequences in this specimen translate into the identical CDR3. The chain links TRBV3-1 (or the pseudogene TRBV3-2) to TRBJ2-3; 7 bases fit TRBD2. Germline assignment: CDR1 LGHDT and CDR2 YNNKEL (reference sequence). The CDR3 spans 15 residues. Germline trimming cut 1 base from V and 3 bases from J; bases unmatched to any gene: 4. The CDR3 DNA reads as TGTGCCAGCAGCCAAGGGGGTAGCGGGACAGATACGCAGTATTTT. It specifies CASSQGGSGTDTQYF.

In this sample, this clone turned up once. The chain joins TRBV12-5 to TRBJ1-4; TRBD1 might be the D (5 bases). Trimming left V 2 bases short and J 7 bases short, with 11 bases between. The CDR3 runs to 14 residues. CDR1 is LGHNT and CDR2 is FRNRAP in the germline V gene. DNA for the CDR3: TGTGCTAGTGGTTTGATAGGGGCAGTTGAAAAACTGTTTTTT. This sequence encodes CASGLIGAVEKLFF.

The V call is TRBV6-2 or TRBV6-3, the J call TRBJ2-1, with D tentatively TRBD2 (6 bases). This CDR3 is built from 13 residues. Trimming took off 5 bases at V and 7 bases at J, with 12 bases between the two ends. Per the germline V gene, CDR1 is MNHEY and CDR2 is SVGEGT. CDR3 nucleotides: TGTGCCAGCAGTCACCCGACTAGAAATGAGCAGTTCTTC. Translated: CASSHPTRNEQFF.

V is TRBV7-8 and J is TRBJ2-7; D is possibly TRBD2 (6 bases). Trimming shortened V by 5 bases and J by 4 bases, and 12 bases separated the two germline ends. The CDR3 is 13 residues long. Germline CDR1 reads SGHVS; CDR2 reads FQNEAQ. The CDR3 region has the DNA TGTGCCAGCAGCACGGGACTTGGGTACGAGCAGTACGTC. Translation gives CASSTGLGYEQYV.

The chain joins TRBV5-1 to TRBJ2-7, with 10 positions matching TRBD2. The CDR3 loop spans 17 amino acids. CDR1 is SGHRS, CDR2 YFSETQ, per germline. With V trimmed by 0 bases and J by 5 bases, 11 bases remained unmatched. This CDR3 reads CASSLVSGRIRGDEQYF. In DNA form, the CDR3 reads TGCGCCAGCAGCTTGGTTAGCGGGAGGATCCGTGGGGACGAGCAGTACTTC.

The chain recombines TRBV4-1 with TRBJ1-1; TRBD1 aligns across 8 bases. V was clipped by 4 bases and J by 5 bases; unmatched bases: 12. Germline CDR1 MGHRA, CDR2 YSYEKL. The CDR3 is 16 residues long. The CDR3 sequence is CASSPRDRSTLTEAFF. The CDR3, as DNA: TGCGCCAGCAGCCCCCGGGACAGGAGCACTCTGACTGAAGCTTTCTTT.

The table lists this clone with a count of one. The genes are TRBV7-9 and TRBJ1-4; 9 bases agree with TRBD1. Germline CDR1 SEHNR, CDR2 FQNEAQ (reference sequence). This CDR3 comprises 15 residues. The ends lost 2 bases at V and 7 bases at J; junction bases unmatched: 5. The CDR3 bases are TGTGCCAGCAGCTTACAGGGACAGGGATCTGAAAAACTGTTTTTT. This gives the protein CASSLQGQGSEKLFF.

V is TRBV9 and J is TRBJ2-1; TRBD2 agrees at 15 bases. The germline V gene has CDR1 SGDLS and CDR2 YYNGEE. V dropped 2 bases and J dropped 15; count of bases not matched to a gene: 12. The CDR3 has 16 amino acids. Here the CDR3 reads CASSVTEGLAGGRGFF. The CDR3 DNA is TGTGCCAGCAGCGTGACAGAGGGACTAGCGGGAGGCCGTGGGTTCTTC.

The chain uses TRBV6-6 and TRBJ1-2; no firm D call. Trimming pared 4 bases from V and 8 bases from J, leaving 11 bases between. The CDR3 has 12 amino acids. Looked up from germline, CDR1 is MNHNY and CDR2 is SVGAGI (reference sequence). The CDR3 loop reads CASSSPLNGYTF. In nucleotides, the CDR3 is TGTGCCAGCAGTTCCCCACTAAACGGCTACACCTTC.